The 18 T cell receptor beta chains below come from one sample, sequenced in a study of a mutant IDH1 vaccine in newly diagnosed glioma. Antigens for these TCRs are unknown. Here immunoSEQ multiplex PCR was the method, and the copy in TCRdb shows in-frame clones only, minus some. Seen here are tens of thousands of clones, roughly 70% observed once, and the top ten hold approximately 10%. Time point described: week 11, during vaccination. Vaccinated patients received 300 ug of mutant IDH1 20-mer peptide per dose, with topical imiquimod. The sequences come from peripheral blood mononuclear cells (PBMCs), collected from a glioma patient whose treatment included an IDH1 peptide vaccine. All receptors derive from a man between 18 and 35 years old with glioma. Some clones in this sample may be carry-over from other donors' samples.

The rearrangement joins TRBV10-3 to TRBJ2-7; TRBD1 aligns across 8 bases. The CDR3 sequence is 16 residues long. Germline lookup yields CDR1 ENHRY and CDR2 SYGVKD. The ends lost 10 bases at V and 3 bases at J; junction bases unmatched: 17. The CDR3 DNA follows: TGTGCCACCACTGCAGGGGGCCACCTCCTCGACTACGAGCAGTACTTC. Its translation is CATTAGGHLLDYEQYF.

The genes are TRBV5-4 and TRBJ1-1; perhaps TRBD1 as D (5 bases). This CDR3 region has 14 residues. The V gene's germline CDR1 is SGHNT and CDR2 YYREEE (reference sequence). Trimming cost V 4 bases and J 0 bases, with 10 bases left between them. CDR3 in DNA: TGTGCCAGCAGCCAGGACACACTGAACACTGAAGCTTTCTTT. Translating gives CASSQDTLNTEAFF. The full variable domain, its missing parts supplied by reference TRBV5-4 and TRBJ1-1, is ETGVTQSPTHLIKTRGQQVTLRCSSQSGHNTVSWYQQALGQGPQFIFQYYREEENGRGNFPPRFSGLQFPNYSSELNVNALELDDSALYLCASSQDTLNTEAFFGQGTRLTVV.

The J gene is TRBJ1-6, the V gene TRBV6-6, with D maybe TRBD1 (6 bases). The length of the CDR3 is 15 residues. Germline V gene data show CDR1 as MNHNY and CDR2 as SVGAGI (reference sequence). V lost 5 bases and J lost 10, with 18 bases in between. The CDR3 bases are TGTGCCAGCAGTCTCCGGACGGGGGCCGGATCACCCCTCCACTTT. Translating it yields CASSLRTGAGSPLHF.

The J gene is TRBJ2-7, the V gene TRBV7-9, with D unresolved. In germline, CDR1 is SEHNR, CDR2 FQNEAQ (reference sequence). Deletions cut 4 bases from V and 4 bases from J, with 11 bases between. The CDR3 sequence is 13 residues long. In DNA form, the CDR3 reads TGTGCCAGCAGCTACCCTACACGGTACGAGCAGTACTTC. It encodes CASSYPTRYEQYF.

The chain joins TRBV5-4 to TRBJ1-1, with a weak D call TRBD1 (5 bases). This CDR3 has 14 amino acids. Per the germline V gene, CDR1 is SGHNT and CDR2 is YYREEE (reference sequence). V lost 6 bases and J lost 4, with 16 bases in between. The CDR3 DNA reads TGTGCCAGCAACTCCAGGGTATCAAGCACTGAAGCTTTCTTT. Its translation: CASNSRVSSTEAFF.

The J gene is TRBJ2-7, the V gene TRBV19, with D perhaps matching TRBD1 or TRBD2 (6 bases each). The germline V and J ends were trimmed by 3 bases and 1 base, with 10 bases remaining between them. This CDR3 comprises 14 residues. In germline, CDR1 is LNHDA, CDR2 SQIVND (reference sequence). In DNA form, the CDR3 reads TGTGCCAGTAGTATTACAGGGAGGTCCTACGAGCAGTACTTC. Translated: CASSITGRSYEQYF.

The gene calls are TRBV4-1 and TRBJ2-7; 10 bases line up with TRBD1. This CDR3 spans 16 amino acids. Losses at the gene ends were 3 bases for V and 6 bases for J; bases not matched to a gene: 11. The germline CDR1 and CDR2 sequences are MGHRA and YSYEKL. CDR3 sequence reads: CASSQPTRGQGVEQYF. As DNA, the CDR3 is TGCGCCAGCAGCCAGCCTACACGCGGACAGGGGGTCGAGCAGTACTTC.

This clone has only one observation. This sequence joins TRBV7-2 and TRBJ1-3, with 8 bases identical to TRBD1. The CDR3 runs to 15 residues. Germline V gene data show CDR1 as SGHTA and CDR2 as FQGNSA. Trimming took 6 bases from V and 1 from J; bases not matched to a gene: 5. The CDR3 bases are TGTGCCAGCAGATCCGGGACAGGATCTGGAAACACCATATATTTT. Protein sequence: CASRSGTGSGNTIYF.

J is TRBJ1-1 and V is TRBV6-5; weak D call: TRBD1 (5 bases). This CDR3 spans 13 amino acids. CDR1 and CDR2 (germline): MNHEY, SVGAGI. Trimming pared 6 bases from V and 0 bases from J, leaving 8 bases between. CDR3 in DNA: TGTGCCAGCAGCCTGACAGTGAACACTGAAGCTTTCTTT. This codes for CASSLTVNTEAFF.

The chain couples TRBV29-1 to TRBJ1-2, with D uncertain. Germline CDR1 SQVTM, CDR2 ANQGSEA. The CDR3 consists of 13 residues. Trimming cost V 4 bases and J 2 bases, with 11 bases left between them. CDR3 bases: TGCAGCGTTGGCTATCTGGCAAACTATGGCTACACCTTC. This codes for CSVGYLANYGYTF.

This clone was picked up one time. The chain is built from TRBV25-1 and TRBJ2-2, with D possibly TRBD2 on 5 matching bases. V gave up 1 base and J gave up 7 bases, with 7 bases separating them. The CDR3 extends over 13 amino acids. The germline V gene has CDR1 MGHDK and CDR2 SYGVNS. CDR3 sequence reads: CASSESGNGELFF. Here the CDR3 DNA reads TGTGCCAGCAGTGAATCCGGGAACGGGGAGCTGTTTTTT.

This clone has a handful of counts. This rearrangement joins TRBV7-9 to TRBJ1-1; D might be TRBD1 (6 bases). The CDR3 length is 15 residues. Trimming removed 3 bases at V and 1 base at J, with 12 bases between. In germline, CDR1 is SEHNR, CDR2 FQNEAQ (reference sequence). The CDR3 protein is CASSFGVGGNTEAFF. CDR3 DNA sequence: TGTGCCAGCAGCTTCGGAGTAGGGGGGAACACTGAAGCTTTCTTT.

The rearrangement joins TRBV11-2 to TRBJ1-1; D is uncertain. The germline V gene has CDR1 SGHAT and CDR2 FQNNGV. The germline V and J ends were trimmed by 5 bases and 4 bases, with 17 bases remaining between them. The CDR3 length is 15 residues. Written as DNA, the CDR3 is TGTGCCAGCAGCCCCCGCGGTACGGTTCGCACTGAAGCTTTCTTT. Its translation is CASSPRGTVRTEAFF. The full variable domain, completed using reference TRBV11-2 and TRBJ1-1, is EAGVAQSPRYKIIEKRQSVAFWCNPISGHATLYWYQQILGQGPKLLIQFQNNGVVDDSQLPKDRFSAERLKGVDSTLKIQPAKLEDSAVYLCASSPRGTVRTEAFFGQGTRLTVV.

This CDR3 is CASSLEGGKGAGNTEAFF. DNA for the CDR3: TGTGCCAGCAGCTTAGAAGGGGGGAAGGGGGCCGGGAACACTGAAGCTTTCTTT. The rearrangement joins TRBV7-9 to TRBJ1-1; 7 nucleotides line up with TRBD1. The V segment lost 1 base and the J segment 1 base; nucleotides outside the gene matches: 12. The CDR3 runs 18 residues. From germline, CDR1 is SEHNR and CDR2 FQNEAQ (reference sequence).

V gene TRBV30 combines with J gene TRBJ2-1; unclear D gene. The CDR3 is 13 residues long. Trimming took off 4 bases at V and 4 bases at J, with 11 bases between the two ends. Per the germline V gene, CDR1 is GTSNPN and CDR2 is SVGIG (reference sequence). The CDR3 region is CAWKAFRYNEQFF. CDR3 DNA: TGTGCCTGGAAGGCTTTTCGGTACAATGAGCAGTTCTTC. The full variable domain, in which reference TRBV30 and TRBJ2-1 provide the parts outside the CDR3, is SQTIHQWPATLVQPVGSPLSLECTVEGTSNPNLYWYRQAAGRGLQLLFYSVGIGQISSEVPQNLSASRPQDRQFILSSKKLLLSDSGFYLCAWKAFRYNEQFFGPGTRLTVL.

This clone turned up a few times. The rearrangement links TRBV6-5 to TRBJ1-2, with D possibly TRBD1 on 5 matching bases. Germline CDR1 reads MNHEY; CDR2 reads SVGAGI. V was cut by 4 bases and J by 6 bases, with 15 bases left in between. This CDR3 comprises 14 residues. CDR3 nucleotides: TGTGCCAGCAGTTCTTATTCAGGGTTAGATGGCTACACCTTC. Its translation: CASSSYSGLDGYTF.

The rearrangement links TRBV6-1 to TRBJ1-1; no clear D gene. CDR1 and CDR2 from the germline V gene are MNHNS and SASEGT. The CDR3 contains 14 residues. V was clipped by 5 bases and J by 4 bases, with 14 bases between them. This CDR3 reads CASSRQAHSTEAFF. CDR3 coding DNA: TGTGCCAGCAGTCGTCAGGCCCACAGCACTGAAGCTTTCTTT.

The V and J genes are TRBV6-5 and TRBJ1-6; D call uncertain. V lost 0 bases and J lost 0, with 6 bases in between. Germline values: CDR1 MNHEY, CDR2 SVGAGI. This CDR3 region has 16 residues. The CDR3 DNA is TGTGCCAGCAGTTACTCGGAGAGCTCCTATAATTCACCCCTCCACTTT. It specifies CASSYSESSYNSPLHF.